A selection of T cell receptor beta chains follows, all from one sample in a study of cytomegalovirus exposure and HLA in healthy donors. TCRdb's copy holds only in-frame clones and misses some; the assay was immunoSEQ multiplex PCR. The sample has more than 250,000 clones, around 90% seen once. Sequencing was done on a sample of PBMCs. The origin of the receptors is a woman between 18 and 29 years old in good health and CMV-seronegative. Both conserved end residues are part of each CDR3. Clone size is given for some rows only: seen once, a few or many times, or a class if the clone is expanded.

CDR3: CAISAGGNYGYTF; V: TRBV10-3; J: TRBJ1-2; size: NA
CDR3: CASSQDRTSGEQYF; V: TRBV4-1; J: TRBJ2-7; size: NA
CDR3: CASSVAERVGSPLHF; V: TRBV9; J: TRBJ1-6; size: few
CDR3: CASSTGGSPLHF; V: TRBV19; J: TRBJ1-6; size: NA
CDR3: CASSYAVATGELFF; V: TRBV6-6; J: TRBJ2-2; size: NA
CDR3: CASSWTGYEQYF; V: TRBV5-6; J: TRBJ2-7; size: NA
CDR3: CASTHLAGVEQYF; V: TRBV13; J: TRBJ2-7; size: NA
CDR3: CASSPTGADTQYF; V: TRBV18; J: TRBJ2-3; size: NA
CDR3: CASRPDRNTEAFF; V: TRBV6-5; J: TRBJ1-1; size: NA
CDR3: CSVEELIRTEAFF; V: TRBV29-1; J: TRBJ1-1; size: NA
CDR3: CASTPLEGEHYEQYF; V: TRBV11-2; J: TRBJ2-7; size: NA
CDR3: CASSESESSYNSPLHF; V: TRBV6-1; J: TRBJ1-6; size: NA
CDR3: CAIFTGSSYEQYF; V: TRBV2; J: TRBJ2-7; size: NA
CDR3: CASRRDRVRNTEAFF; V: TRBV6-1; J: TRBJ1-1; size: once
CDR3: CASSFGLYSYEQYF; V: TRBV7-2; J: TRBJ2-7; size: NA
CDR3: CASSGTGQPEQYF; V: TRBV10-2; J: TRBJ2-7; size: NA
CDR3: CASSLGGGLAYF; V: TRBV5-4; J: TRBJ2-5; size: NA
CDR3: CATSRDRGPETDTQYF; V: TRBV15; J: TRBJ2-3; size: NA
CDR3: CASSGGQHYGYTF; V: TRBV5-1; J: TRBJ1-2; size: NA
CDR3: CASSYRGPRQPQHF; V: TRBV7-8; J: TRBJ1-5; size: NA
CDR3: CASTRDRGNYGYTF; V: TRBV2; J: TRBJ1-2; size: NA
CDR3: CASSQVGSGSEQYF; V: TRBV4-1; J: TRBJ2-7; size: NA
CDR3: CASRNLWTNSYNEQFF; V: TRBV2; J: TRBJ2-1; size: NA
CDR3: CATRASGGASDTQYF; V: TRBV19; J: TRBJ2-3; size: NA
CDR3: CASSRPGEVGTEAFF; V: TRBV14; J: TRBJ1-1; size: NA
CDR3: CASSQSGTGGSYEQYF; V: TRBV9; J: TRBJ2-7; size: NA
CDR3: CASSGGSGQPQHF; V: TRBV9; J: TRBJ1-5; size: NA
CDR3: CASSLGQGTEAFF; V: TRBV7-9; J: TRBJ1-1; size: NA
CDR3: CASSFSGGADGYTF; V: TRBV5-4; J: TRBJ1-2; size: NA
CDR3: CASNWGQGGTGELFF; V: TRBV5-1; J: TRBJ2-2; size: NA
CDR3: CSSFSSEQFF; V: TRBV20-1; J: TRBJ2-1; size: once
CDR3: CASGLGGNGYTF; V: TRBV12-5; J: TRBJ1-2; size: NA
CDR3: CASSYGTGNSPLHF; V: TRBV6-5; J: TRBJ1-6; size: few
CDR3: CASSAGGGPGETQYF; V: TRBV5-1; J: TRBJ2-5; size: NA
CDR3: CATSIQGGSTFETQYF; V: TRBV15; J: TRBJ2-5; size: NA
CDR3: CASSMGQVESNQPQHF; V: TRBV19; J: TRBJ1-5; size: NA
CDR3: CSVDLASYNEQFF; V: TRBV29-1; J: TRBJ2-1; size: NA
CDR3: CASSPQTNYGYTF; V: TRBV7-8; J: TRBJ1-2; size: NA
CDR3: CASSVSGGGNNEQFF; V: TRBV6-1; J: TRBJ2-1; size: NA
CDR3: CASGGSGARNTEAFF; V: TRBV10-2; J: TRBJ1-1; size: NA
CDR3: CASSSGANTGELFF; V: TRBV10-1; J: TRBJ2-2; size: NA